Presented here are 27 T cell receptor beta chains from one specimen sequenced in a study of blood T cells in healthy people across ages. A second PCR, run for about 6 to 11 cycles, used a sample-barcoded 5' primer plus a J-beta primer mix. MiXCR was run by TCRdb on the 5' RACE reads, yielding one entry per CDR3 protein. Of 270,000 or so distinct CDR3 sequences in the sample, 25% to 30% were seen once. The sequencing input was blood. Every receptor here comes from a woman in her 70s in good health.

The chain employs TRBV5-1 and TRBJ2-5, with 9 positions matching TRBD1. Germline CDR1 reads SGHRS; CDR2 reads YFSETQ. There are 14 residues in the CDR3. J was trimmed by 13 bases and V by 5 bases; bases with no gene match: 15. The CDR3 DNA sequence: TGCGCCAGCAGGCCGACAGGGGGTCCAGAGATCCGGTACTTC. This codes for CASRPTGGPEIRYF.

The genes are TRBV6-2 or TRBV6-3 and TRBJ2-5; 9 bases match TRBD1. Germline trimming cut 2 bases from V and 4 bases from J; bases unmatched to any gene: 5. The germline CDR1 and CDR2 sequences are MNHEY and SVGEGT. There are 15 residues in the CDR3. In DNA, the CDR3 is TGTGCCAGCAGTTACGGTGGGACAGGGCTAGAGACCCAGTACTTC. Translated, it gives CASSYGGTGLETQYF.

The V gene is TRBV2, the J gene TRBJ2-7; D is ambiguous. The CDR3 runs to 11 residues. V shed 7 bases and J shed 6 bases, with 10 bases lying between them. Germline V lookup: CDR1 SNHLY, CDR2 FYNNEI. The CDR3 protein is CASTEYSEQYF. The CDR3, as DNA: TGTGCCAGCACAGAGTACTCCGAGCAGTACTTC. Supplemented by reference TRBV2 and TRBJ2-7, the full variable domain reads EPEVTQTPSHQVTQMGQEVILRCVPISNHLYFYWYRQILGQKVEFLVSFYNNEISEKSEIFDDQFSVERPDGSNFTLKIRSTKLEDSAMYFCASTEYSEQYFGPGTRLTVT.

This clonotype came up once. V usage is TRBV15 and J usage is TRBJ1-4, with 8 bases aligning to TRBD1. CDR3 length: 16 amino acids. With 3 bases clipped from V and 7 bases from J, the junction kept 10 bases outside the gene matches. The germline V gene has CDR1 LNHNV and CDR2 YYDKDF (reference sequence). The DNA of the CDR3 is TGTGCCACCAGCAGTGACGCGACAGGGGCGGTTGAAAAACTGTTTTTT. Encoded protein: CATSSDATGAVEKLFF.

This clonotype appeared a few times. A read error may account for a junction end that differs from germline. The V gene is TRBV27, the J gene TRBJ2-5, with D possibly being TRBD2 (5 bases). The J call may be in error: the DNA end matches TRBJ2-1 better. Germline V gene lookup returns CDR1 MNHEY and CDR2 SMNVEV (reference sequence). The CDR3 is 16 amino acids. This CDR3 is CTSSLLRGSGYNEQFF. CDR3 in DNA: TGTACCAGCAGTTTACTAAGAGGGAGTGGGTACAATGAGCAGTTCTTC.

This clonotype has only a few counts. This chain uses TRBV12-3 or TRBV12-4 with TRBJ2-1, with D perhaps TRBD1 (6 bases). Trimming left V 4 bases short and J 9 bases short, with 19 bases between. CDR3 length: 15 amino acids. The CDR3 reads CASSYLGAANGEQFF. The CDR3 coding sequence is TGTGCCAGCAGTTATTTGGGGGCTGCCAACGGTGAGCAGTTCTTC.

This clonotype was seen a few times. This chain uses TRBV20-1 with TRBJ2-5, with TRBD2 matching 11 bases. The CDR3 is 17 residues long. Per germline, CDR1 DFQATT and CDR2 SNEGSKA (reference sequence). With V trimmed by 0 bases and J by 1 base, 7 bases remained unmatched. CDR3 in DNA: TGCAGTGCTAGAGACCCCGGGACTAGCGGACTCCAAGAGACCCAGTACTTC. Residues: CSARDPGTSGLQETQYF.

This clonotype was detected a few times. This chain connects TRBV6-5 to TRBJ2-7; TRBD1 aligns across 8 bases. CDR1 and CDR2 (germline): MNHEY, SVGAGI. This CDR3 has 15 residues. Losses at the gene ends were 2 bases for V and 1 base for J; bases not matched to a gene: 4. CDR3 DNA: TGTGCCAGCAGTTACGCCCGGACAGGGTCCTACGAGCAGTACTTC. It encodes CASSYARTGSYEQYF.

The DNA of the CDR3 is TGCAGTGTGGACAGAGGAGGGGGCGGCTACACCTTC. It is translated as CSVDRGGGGYTF. The J gene is TRBJ1-2, the V gene TRBV20-1; TRBD1 matches 7 bases. Germline V gene data show CDR1 as DFQATT and CDR2 as SNEGSKA (reference sequence). The CDR3 has 12 amino acids. The J segment lost 8 bases and the V segment lost 7 bases, leaving 10 bases of the junction unmatched.

The chain uses TRBV28 and TRBJ2-1; 10 nucleotides line up with TRBD2. The V gene's germline CDR1 is MDHEN and CDR2 SYDVKM. The ends lost 4 bases at V and 10 bases at J; junction bases unmatched: 10. The length of the CDR3 is 15 residues. The DNA for the CDR3 is TGTGCCAGCAGTTACTCCGGGACTAGCGTAGGGGAGCAGTTCTTC. Translating gives CASSYSGTSVGEQFF.

Here the CDR3 DNA reads TGCAGTGCTACAGCCCCAGGACAGGGCGGCGAGCAGTACTTC. It specifies CSATAPGQGGEQYF. The rearrangement joins TRBV20-1 to TRBJ2-5; 8 nucleotides line up with TRBD1. The end of the DNA is better explained by TRBJ2-7, so the J call may be wrong. The length of the CDR3 is 14 residues. Germline assignment: CDR1 DFQATT and CDR2 SNEGSKA (reference sequence).

J is TRBJ2-1 and V is TRBV29-1; 10 bases map to TRBD2. Germline loops: CDR1 SQVTM, CDR2 ANQGSEA. Trimming cost V 5 bases and J 3 bases; bases outside gene matches: 10. The CDR3 runs to 16 residues. The CDR3 is CSVLTTGLANYNEQFF. The DNA for the CDR3 is TGCAGCGTTCTAACCACGGGACTAGCGAACTACAATGAGCAGTTCTTC.

This clonotype was seen at least ten times. The V call is TRBV5-1, the J call TRBJ2-5; D might be TRBD1 (5 bases). With 1 base removed from V and 2 bases from J, the gap between germline ends came to 9 bases. This CDR3 is 14 amino acids long. Germline V lookup: CDR1 SGHRS, CDR2 YFSETQ. The CDR3 here is CASSLIQGQETQYF. The CDR3 DNA is TGCGCCAGCAGCTTGATCCAGGGTCAAGAGACCCAGTACTTC.

This clonotype was counted between two and nine times. This chain joins TRBV11-3 and TRBJ2-1, with TRBD2 identical over 14 bases. V was pared by 1 base and J by 8 bases, with 4 bases of the junction left unmatched. Germline V gene sequence: CDR1 SGHNT, CDR2 YENEEA. This CDR3 is built from 16 residues. The CDR3 loop reads CASSLGGLAGGYEQFF. CDR3 bases: TGTGCCAGCAGCTTAGGAGGACTAGCGGGAGGCTATGAGCAGTTCTTC.

This clonotype has just a few counts. This rearrangement joins TRBV12-5 to TRBJ1-5; D is undetermined. Germline assignment: CDR1 LGHNT and CDR2 FRNRAP. The CDR3 is 14 residues long. The V and J ends lost 6 bases and 7 bases respectively, with 16 bases between them. The CDR3: CASGDQQGGQPQHF. The CDR3, as DNA: TGTGCTAGTGGGGACCAGCAAGGAGGACAGCCCCAGCATTTT. Looking up the rest from reference TRBV12-5 and TRBJ1-5 gives the full variable domain: DARVTQTPRHKVTEMGQEVTMRCQPILGHNTVFWYRQTMMQGLELLAYFRNRAPLDDSGMPKDRFSAEMPDATLATLKIQPSEPRDSAVYFCASGDQQGGQPQHFGDGTRLSIL.

This clonotype was seen a few times. This rearrangement joins TRBV20-1 to TRBJ2-5; tentative D call: TRBD1 (6 bases). The CDR3 runs 13 residues. Germline values: CDR1 DFQATT, CDR2 SNEGSKA (reference sequence). Trimming took 3 bases from V and 5 from J, leaving 13 bases between them. CDR3 protein: CSASWDIGETQYF. The DNA for the CDR3 is TGCAGTGCTAGCTGGGACATTGGGGAGACCCAGTACTTC.

The table lists this clonotype with a few counts. The rearrangement links TRBV29-1 to TRBJ2-5, with TRBD2 matching 13 bases. The CDR3 has 15 amino acids. Germline CDR1 reads SQVTM; CDR2 reads ANQGSEA. J lost 0 bases, V lost 7 bases, and 5 bases had no gene match. The CDR3 protein is CSARLAGGHQETQYF. In DNA, the CDR3 is TGCAGCGCCAGACTAGCGGGAGGCCACCAAGAGACCCAGTACTTC.

The chain employs TRBV12-5 and TRBJ2-7, with D perhaps TRBD1 (6 bases). This CDR3 has 13 residues. Trimming took off 5 bases at V and 5 bases at J, with 13 bases between the two ends. The germline gives CDR1 LGHNT, CDR2 FRNRAP. The CDR3 nucleotides read TGTGCTAGTGGTCGACAGGATGAGAACGAGCAGTACTTC. Translation: CASGRQDENEQYF. The whole variable domain, filled in from reference TRBV12-5 and TRBJ2-7, reads DARVTQTPRHKVTEMGQEVTMRCQPILGHNTVFWYRQTMMQGLELLAYFRNRAPLDDSGMPKDRFSAEMPDATLATLKIQPSEPRDSAVYFCASGRQDENEQYFGPGTRLTVT.

To note about this clonotype: The junction departs from germline at one end; a sequencing error may be responsible. This sequence joins TRBV9 and TRBJ2-3; D is uncertain. CDR3 size: 13 residues. Germline CDR1 and CDR2: SGDLS and YYNGEE. CDR3 in amino acids: CASSVVTTDTQYF. DNA for the CDR3: TGTGCCAGCAGTGTAGTGACGACAGATACGCAGTATTTT.

The chain joins TRBV27 to TRBJ2-2; 16 bases map to TRBD2. The CDR3 consists of 20 residues. CDR1 and CDR2 from the germline V gene are MNHEY and SMNVEV (reference sequence). V shed 5 bases, J shed 3 bases, and the junction held 12 bases outside the gene matches. DNA for the CDR3: TGTGCCAGCAGTGGCAGGGTGGGACTAGCGGGAGGGCCGCACACCGGGGAGCTGTTTTTT. It is translated as CASSGRVGLAGGPHTGELFF.

This clonotype was counted only a few times. V gene TRBV10-3 combines with J gene TRBJ2-5, with D perhaps assigned TRBD1 or TRBD2 (6 bases each). The CDR3 consists of 14 residues. Germline values: CDR1 ENHRY, CDR2 SYGVKD. V was cut by 8 bases and J by 2 bases, with 15 bases left in between. The CDR3 protein is CAIGRGDYQETQYF. The CDR3 DNA follows: TGTGCCATCGGAAGGGGGGATTATCAAGAGACCCAGTACTTC.

The rearrangement links TRBV29-1 to TRBJ2-7, with TRBD1 matching over 7 bases. Looked up from germline, CDR1 is SQVTM and CDR2 is ANQGSEA. CDR3 size: 13 residues. Trimming removed 7 bases from V and 2 bases from J; junction bases left unmatched: 8. The CDR3: CSASGDSTYEQYF. CDR3 nucleotides: TGCAGCGCCTCCGGGGACAGCACCTACGAGCAGTACTTC.

V is TRBV25-1 and J is TRBJ1-1, with D unclear. The CDR3 has 14 amino acids. Germline values: CDR1 MGHDK, CDR2 SYGVNS. Trimming took 6 bases from V and 1 from J, leaving 12 bases between them. Here the CDR3 reads CASSDYRGNTEAFF. The CDR3 nucleotides read TGTGCCAGCAGCGATTATCGGGGGAACACTGAAGCTTTCTTT.

The CDR3 coding sequence is TGTGCCAGCAGTTTAGTCAACTACGAGCAGTACTTC. Protein sequence: CASSLVNYEQYF. The chain joins TRBV28 to TRBJ2-5; D is undetermined. The closer fit of TRBJ2-7 to the DNA end suggests the J call may be wrong. The CDR3 is 12 amino acids. In germline, CDR1 is MDHEN, CDR2 SYDVKM.

This chain links TRBV24-1 with TRBJ2-5; 10 bases line up with TRBD1. CDR1 and CDR2 from the germline V gene are KGHDR and SFDVKD. Losses at the gene ends were 5 bases for V and 5 bases for J; bases not matched to a gene: 10. The CDR3 contains 16 residues. Here the CDR3 DNA reads TGTGCCACCAGTGCGCGGGACAGGGGATCTGGGGAGACCCAGTACTTC. Its protein product is CATSARDRGSGETQYF.

The chain recombines TRBV6-1 with TRBJ2-5, with 7 bases identical to TRBD2. The J call may not be correct, given that the DNA end is closer to TRBJ2-1. The CDR3 is made up of 13 amino acids. CDR1 is MNHNS, CDR2 SASEGT, per germline. CDR3 in amino acids: CASSESPGGEQFF. The CDR3 nucleotides are TGTGCCAGCAGTGAAAGTCCGGGAGGAGAGCAGTTCTTC.

The J gene is TRBJ1-2, the V gene TRBV2; no clear D. Germline V gives CDR1 SNHLY, CDR2 FYNNEI. This CDR3 spans 11 amino acids. Trimming took 7 bases from V and 8 from J, leaving 11 bases between them. The CDR3 coding sequence is TGTGCCAGCAACGCCGCGGGAGGCTACACCTTC. Translating it yields CASNAAGGYTF.